The clone carrying this T cell receptor beta chain was observed a single time. This sample was included in a study of blood T cell repertoires in COVID-19. About the research overall: The United States, Italy and Spain provided the acute and convalescent COVID-19 samples. Sources were T cells, B-cell-depleted T cells, or PBMCs; the material itself was cDNA or gDNA.

This CDR3 comprises 12 residues. With 8 bases removed from V and 7 bases from J, the gap between germline ends came to 15 bases. Germline values: CDR1 KGHSH, CDR2 LQKENI. Patients of the Seattle cohort, enrolled during active infection, were followed longitudinally. Measured with immunoSEQ multiplex PCR; TCRdb has only the in-frame clones, and not every one. The sample carries 450,000 or so clones, approximately 90% recorded once. The rearrangement uses TRBV18 and TRBJ2-7, with TRBD2 as a possible D gene (6 bases). This TCR derives from a man in his late teens or twenties with COVID-19, enrolled during active disease. The material sequenced was peripheral blood. This chain's CDR3 is CASVGGGEEQYF. The CDR3, as DNA: TGTGCCAGCGTAGGAGGAGGGGAGGAGCAGTACTTC.